The 23 T cell receptor beta chains below were found in one sample sequenced in a study of CD4 T cells in relation to SARS-CoV-2 and coronaviruses. The method was immunoSEQ multiplex PCR; TCRdb's version includes in-frame clones alone and lacks a portion of them. This table has tens of thousands of clones, 75% to 90% appearing once. The source material was memory CD4+ T cells from PBMCs. The receptors shown here come from an adult with COVID-19.

To note about this clone: Other DNA variants within this sample encode the same CDR3. V and J are TRBV28 and TRBJ2-7; D assignment may be TRBD1 or TRBD2 (5 bases each). V was trimmed by 2 bases and J by 4 bases, leaving 12 bases between them. CDR1 is MDHEN, CDR2 SYDVKM, per germline. CDR3 length: 14 amino acids. In DNA, the CDR3 is TGTGCCAGCAGTTTAGGGGGACGGGCATACGAGCAGTACTTC. As protein: CASSLGGRAYEQYF.

Here the CDR3 reads CASSVLRTNTGELFF. Here the CDR3 DNA reads TGTGCCAGCAGTGTTCTCAGGACGAACACCGGGGAGCTGTTTTTT. V usage is TRBV28 and J usage is TRBJ2-2; D gene ambiguous. This CDR3 region has 15 residues. V lost 5 bases and J 0 bases, leaving 10 bases between the germline ends. Looked up from germline, CDR1 is MDHEN and CDR2 is SYDVKM.

The V call is TRBV19, the J call TRBJ1-1; D gene ambiguous. This CDR3 contains 14 residues. The germline V gene encodes CDR1 LNHDA and CDR2 SQIVND (reference sequence). The V gene lost 6 bases and the J gene lost 0 bases, with 11 bases spanning the gap. The CDR3 nucleotides read TGTGCCAGTAGGACCAGAGATTTGAACACTGAAGCTTTCTTT. It codes for CASRTRDLNTEAFF. Full variable domain (remainder filled in from reference TRBV19 and TRBJ1-1): DGGITQSPKYLFRKEGQNVTLSCEQNLNHDAMYWYRQDPGQGLRLIYYSQIVNDFQKGDIAEGYSVSREKKESFPLTVTSAQKNPTAFYLCASRTRDLNTEAFFGQGTRLTVV.

This chain links TRBV19 with TRBJ2-2; maybe TRBD2 (6 bases). Germline V gene sequence: CDR1 LNHDA, CDR2 SQIVND (reference sequence). Deletions cut 7 bases from V and 1 base from J, with 13 bases between. The CDR3 is 15 amino acids. The CDR3 DNA is TGTGCCAGTAAGTGGCGGGAACTGAACACCGGGGAGCTGTTTTTT. Its protein is CASKWRELNTGELFF. The whole variable domain, remainder taken from reference TRBV19 and TRBJ2-2, is DGGITQSPKYLFRKEGQNVTLSCEQNLNHDAMYWYRQDPGQGLRLIYYSQIVNDFQKGDIAEGYSVSREKKESFPLTVTSAQKNPTAFYLCASKWRELNTGELFFGEGSRLTVL.

This chain joins TRBV13 and TRBJ2-7; 8 bases are a match to TRBD2. Germline V lookup: CDR1 PRHDT, CDR2 FYEKMQ (reference sequence). The CDR3 has 13 residues. V lost 2 bases and J lost 3; bases outside the gene matches: 0. In DNA, the CDR3 is TGTGCCAGCAGCTTAACTAGCGGCTACGAGCAGTACTTC. This codes for CASSLTSGYEQYF. The full variable domain, with the rest looked up from reference TRBV13 and TRBJ2-7, is AAGVIQSPRHLIKEKRETATLKCYPIPRHDTVYWYQQGPGQDPQFLISFYEKMQSDKGSIPDRFSAQQFSDYHSELNMSSLELGDSALYFCASSLTSGYEQYFGPGTRLTVT.

The V and J genes are TRBV24-1 and TRBJ2-2, with TRBD2 matching 13 bases. This CDR3 has 18 residues. Looked up from germline, CDR1 is KGHDR and CDR2 is SFDVKD. V shed 3 bases and J 1 base; nucleotides not matched to a gene: 4. The CDR3 DNA follows: TGTGCCACCAGTGATCAGGGACTAGCGGGGATGAACACCGGGGAGCTGTTTTTT. Translation gives CATSDQGLAGMNTGELFF.

The chain links TRBV20-1 to TRBJ1-2, with D tentatively TRBD1 (6 bases). This CDR3 is 12 amino acids long. Trimming left V 3 bases short and J 6 bases short, with 11 bases between. Germline CDR1 is DFQATT and CDR2 is SNEGSKA (reference sequence). CDR3 residues: CSASQQGNGYTF. CDR3 DNA: TGCAGTGCTAGTCAACAGGGTAATGGCTACACCTTC.

DNA for the CDR3: TGTGCCAGTAGCGGCATAATTACTGGAAACACCATATATTTT. Encoded protein: CASSGIITGNTIYF. This chain joins TRBV19 and TRBJ1-3; D unclear. The V gene lost 6 bases and the J gene lost 2 bases, with 11 bases spanning the gap. The V gene's germline CDR1 is LNHDA and CDR2 SQIVND (reference sequence). This CDR3 is built from 14 residues. The entire variable domain, with the rest obtained from reference TRBV19 and TRBJ1-3, is as follows: DGGITQSPKYLFRKEGQNVTLSCEQNLNHDAMYWYRQDPGQGLRLIYYSQIVNDFQKGDIAEGYSVSREKKESFPLTVTSAQKNPTAFYLCASSGIITGNTIYFGEGSWLTVV.

The rearrangement uses TRBV7-2 and TRBJ2-6; the match to TRBD1 covers 8 bases. V gave up 5 bases and J gave up 2 bases; unmatched junction bases: 5. Looked up from germline, CDR1 is SGHTA and CDR2 is FQGNSA. The CDR3 runs to 16 residues. CDR3 coding DNA: TGTGCCAGCAGCGTATCAGGGGGCGCTGGGGCCAACGTCCTGACTTTC. Encoded protein: CASSVSGGAGANVLTF.

This chain links TRBV7-2 with TRBJ2-1, with unresolved D. Germline V lookup: CDR1 SGHTA, CDR2 FQGNSA. The V gene lost 6 bases and the J gene lost 6 bases, with 9 bases spanning the gap. This CDR3 spans 12 amino acids. The CDR3 protein is CASSNPSNEQFF. In nucleotides, the CDR3 is TGTGCCAGCAGTAACCCCTCCAATGAGCAGTTCTTC.

The J gene is TRBJ2-5, the V gene TRBV10-2; D perhaps matches TRBD1 (5 bases). Germline CDR1 reads WSHSY; CDR2 reads SAAADI. Between the trimmed V and J ends, which lost 6 bases and 5 bases, there was a span of 13 bases. There are 13 residues in the CDR3. The CDR3 DNA sequence: TGCGCCAGCAGGCAGGGCGTCCAGGAGACCCAGTACTTC. Residues: CASRQGVQETQYF.

The rearrangement joins TRBV12-3 or TRBV12-4 to TRBJ1-4; D unresolved. V lost 11 bases to trimming and J lost 14 bases, with 24 bases between them. The CDR3 has 13 amino acids. The CDR3 DNA follows: TGTGCCTCCACCGGGCCCGCGAACAAAAGGCTGTTTTTT. The encoded protein is CASTGPANKRLFF.

The chain is built from TRBV29-1 and TRBJ2-5, with a weak D call TRBD1 (6 bases). The germline V gene encodes CDR1 SQVTM and CDR2 ANQGSEA. V lost 2 bases and J lost 2, with 15 bases in between. The CDR3 covers 15 residues. As DNA, the CDR3 is TGCAGCGTTGAACCAACACAGGGTGGGCAAGAGACCCAGTACTTC. It specifies CSVEPTQGGQETQYF. The variable domain in full, completed from reference TRBV29-1 and TRBJ2-5, reads SAVISQKPSRDICQRGTSLTIQCQVDSQVTMMFWYRQQPGQSLTLIATANQGSEATYESGFVIDKFPISRPNLTFSTLTVSNMSPEDSSIYLCSVEPTQGGQETQYFGPGTRLLVL.

The genes are TRBV9 and TRBJ2-1; D gene ambiguous. Between the trimmed V and J ends, which lost 1 base and 7 bases, there was a span of 15 bases. Germline V gene lookup returns CDR1 SGDLS and CDR2 YYNGEE. The CDR3 runs to 15 residues. CDR3 coding DNA: TGTGCCAGCAGCGTATGGCCCCGGTCCCCAAATGAGCAGTTCTTC. Its protein is CASSVWPRSPNEQFF.

This clone appeared a single time. V gene TRBV2 combines with J gene TRBJ2-3, with 10 bases fitting TRBD2. The CDR3 is made up of 14 amino acids. CDR1 SNHLY and CDR2 FYNNEI come from the germline V gene. With V trimmed by 11 bases and J by 1 base, 6 bases remained unmatched. In DNA, the CDR3 is TGTGCCGGACACCTAGCGGGAGGCACAGATACGCAGTATTTT. Translated, it gives CAGHLAGGTDTQYF.

J is TRBJ1-5 and V is TRBV28; tentatively, D is TRBD1 (6 bases). This CDR3 is built from 16 residues. The germline CDR1 and CDR2 sequences are MDHEN and SYDVKM. Trimming pared 0 bases from V and 7 bases from J, leaving 16 bases between. DNA of the CDR3: TGTGCCAGCAGTTTATGGGTCGGGGGGGGCGGACAGCCCCAGCATTTT. This translates into CASSLWVGGGGQPQHF.

This clone was observed a single time. The V and J genes are TRBV19 and TRBJ2-3; TRBD2 matches 10 bases. This CDR3 contains 18 residues. Germline trimming cut 7 bases from V and 6 bases from J; bases unmatched to any gene: 19. Germline loops: CDR1 LNHDA, CDR2 SQIVND (reference sequence). The DNA of the CDR3 is TGTGCCAGTATCGATATCCCCCCGGCTAGCGGGAGCTCCGATACGCAGTATTTT. Protein product: CASIDIPPASGSSDTQYF.

The chain links TRBV2 to TRBJ1-2, with 7 bases lining up with TRBD1. This CDR3 spans 13 amino acids. Germline lookup yields CDR1 SNHLY and CDR2 FYNNEI. With V trimmed by 5 bases and J by 7 bases, 7 bases remained unmatched. The CDR3 bases are TGTGCCAGCAGTCGCGGGACAGAGAGTGGCTACACCTTC. Protein: CASSRGTESGYTF.

The chain has TRBV3-1 (or the pseudogene TRBV3-2) and TRBJ1-2; D may be TRBD1 (6 bases). The CDR3 contains 15 residues. Germline V lookup: CDR1 LGHDT, CDR2 YNNKEL (reference sequence). V shed 8 bases and J shed 0 bases, with 16 bases lying between them. The CDR3 DNA sequence: TGTGCCAGCCCCCGGGACAACTTAGCTAACTATGGCTACACCTTC. It encodes CASPRDNLANYGYTF.

The chain combines TRBV11-3 with TRBJ2-1; 13 nucleotides match TRBD2. V lost 5 bases and J lost 6; bases outside the gene matches: 4. The length of the CDR3 is 15 residues. Germline V gene data show CDR1 as SGHNT and CDR2 as YENEEA. The CDR3 protein is CASSLGLAGANEQFF. The DNA for the CDR3 is TGTGCCAGCAGCCTCGGACTAGCGGGAGCCAATGAGCAGTTCTTC.

Worth noting for this clone: The sample contains more than one DNA sequence encoding this CDR3. The chain joins TRBV29-1 to TRBJ1-2; D uncertain. V lost 1 base to trimming and J lost 4 bases, with 13 bases between them. The germline gives CDR1 SQVTM, CDR2 ANQGSEA. The CDR3 is made up of 14 amino acids. In DNA, the CDR3 is TGCAGCGTTGAAGCGACGGGGAGGATCTATGGCTACACCTTC. It specifies CSVEATGRIYGYTF.

This chain links TRBV6-5 with TRBJ2-2; 7 bases agree with TRBD1. Germline V lookup: CDR1 MNHEY, CDR2 SVGAGI. The CDR3 has 15 residues. J was trimmed by 1 base and V by 6 bases; bases with no gene match: 5. CDR3 in amino acids: CASRIQGLNTGELFF. In DNA, the CDR3 is TGTGCCAGCAGGATACAGGGGTTGAACACCGGGGAGCTGTTTTTT.

The V call is TRBV11-2, the J call TRBJ2-1, with a tentative D call TRBD2 (5 bases). The CDR3 consists of 14 residues. Per germline, CDR1 SGHAT and CDR2 FQNNGV. V lost 0 bases and J lost 3, with 6 bases in between. The CDR3 loop is CASSLDRDYNEQFF. CDR3 DNA sequence: TGTGCCAGCAGCTTAGATCGGGACTACAATGAGCAGTTCTTC. The complete variable domain, with remaining parts taken from reference TRBV11-2 and TRBJ2-1, reads EAGVAQSPRYKIIEKRQSVAFWCNPISGHATLYWYQQILGQGPKLLIQFQNNGVVDDSQLPKDRFSAERLKGVDSTLKIQPAKLEDSAVYLCASSLDRDYNEQFFGPGTRLTVL.